The following is a TCR beta chain sequence with its context. CDR1 is KGHSH, CDR2 LQKENI, per germline. This CDR3 is 15 amino acids long. The V end lost 2 bases, the J end lost 0 bases, and 8 bases lay between the germline ends. Clones were read by immunoSEQ multiplex PCR, and TCRdb kept only the in-frame ones, dropping some. This sample has approximately 65,000 clones, with roughly nine tenths found just once. The entry originates in a study of OX40 agonist ivuxolimab in advanced cancers. This sequence originates from an adult with an advanced solid tumor such as melanoma, head and neck, liver or kidney cancer. The input for sequencing was CD4+ or CD8+ T cells sorted from blood, taken in a trial of the OX40 agonist ivuxolimab. V gene TRBV18 combines with J gene TRBJ1-5; TRBD1 is a possible D gene (5 bases). CDR3 residues: CASSPETASNQPQHF. DNA of the CDR3: TGTGCCAGCTCACCAGAGACAGCTAGCAATCAGCCCCAGCATTTT.